Included here is one T cell receptor beta chain sequence, with context. Only in-frame clones appear in the TCRdb table, and some are missing; sequencing was by immunoSEQ multiplex PCR. The data contain about 30,000 clones, 79% of them singletons. Described time point: peripheral blood 6 weeks after treatment start. This CDR3 is 16 amino acids long. Per germline, CDR1 SGHTA and CDR2 FQGTGA. Trimming cost V 0 bases and J 3 bases, with 11 bases left between them. This specimen belongs to a study of PD-L1 blockade in urothelial cancer. The sequence was collected from a man between 65 and 79 years old with urothelial cancer. This chain uses TRBV7-3 with TRBJ2-2; possible D gene TRBD2, 5 bases. This specimen consisted of PBMCs, obtained around atezolizumab (anti-PD-L1) treatment. CDR3 in DNA: TGTGCCAGCAGCTTAACTAGGCTGCGGGACACCGGGGAGCTGTTTTTT. Translation: CASSLTRLRDTGELFF.